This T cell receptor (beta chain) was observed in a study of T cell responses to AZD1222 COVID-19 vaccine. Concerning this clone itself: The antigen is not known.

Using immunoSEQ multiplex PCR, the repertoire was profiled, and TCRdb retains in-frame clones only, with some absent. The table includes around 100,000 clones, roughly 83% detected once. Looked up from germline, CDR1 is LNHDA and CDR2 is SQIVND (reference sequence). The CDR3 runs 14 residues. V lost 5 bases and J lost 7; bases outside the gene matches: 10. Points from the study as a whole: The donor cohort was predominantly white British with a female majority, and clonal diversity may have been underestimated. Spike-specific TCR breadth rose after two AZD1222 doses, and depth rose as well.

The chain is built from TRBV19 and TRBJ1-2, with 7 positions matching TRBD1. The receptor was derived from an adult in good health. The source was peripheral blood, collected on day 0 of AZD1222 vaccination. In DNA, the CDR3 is TGTGCCAGTAGTCACGCATCTACAGGGGCTGGCTACACCTTC. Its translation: CASSHASTGAGYTF.